This entry is about one T cell receptor beta chain. Its antigen remains unidentified. The sample comes from a study of T cell responses to AZD1222 COVID-19 vaccine. The CDR3 spans 15 residues. The ends were cut back, 2 bases at V and 2 bases at J, with 11 bases in the middle. Germline CDR1 SGHVS, CDR2 FNYEAQ. Here immunoSEQ multiplex PCR was the method, and the copy in TCRdb shows in-frame clones only, minus some. The table has 150,000 to 200,000 clones, more than 80% seen once. Findings and caveats of the study: Researchers took repertoire samples only after the peak T cell response had come. There were mostly white British donors and more females than males, and clonal diversity was possibly underestimated. Only a handful of AZD1222 recipients, more than five in all, had baseline seropositivity.

The sequence derives from an adult who received the MenACWY meningococcal vaccine as a control. The sequences come from peripheral blood, collected 28 days after the second dose of the MenACWY control vaccine. The chain employs TRBV7-6 and TRBJ2-3; TRBD1 might be the D (6 bases). CDR3: CASSLTGPPTDTQYF. CDR3 nucleotide sequence: TGTGCCAGCAGCTTAACAGGGCCCCCCACAGATACGCAGTATTTT.